This T cell receptor (beta chain) stems from a study of blood T cell repertoires in COVID-19. For the study at large: COVID-19 samples collected from the United States, Italy and Spain covered acute and convalescent phases. Sources were T cells, B-cell-depleted T cells, or PBMCs; the material itself was cDNA or gDNA.

Original processing notes: For nucleated cells, counts were estimated from reference gene primer amplification. Some clones are missing from TCRdb's copy, which holds only in-frame ones; the method was immunoSEQ multiplex PCR. The V and J calls and the clone size are those of that table, but D and trimming were determined from the DNA. The sample has 60,000 to 70,000 clones, 65% to 90% seen once. Germline CDR1 reads DFQATT; CDR2 reads SNEGSKA (reference sequence). CDR3 length: 13 residues. The V end lost 3 bases, the J end lost 1 base, and 10 bases lay between the germline ends. The chain links TRBV20-1 to TRBJ2-7; D remains ambiguous. The clonotype originates from an older woman with acute or convalescent COVID-19. The sequenced material came from peripheral blood. For the CDR3, the DNA is TGCAGTGCTAGTCCCACAAGATCCTACGAGCAGTACTTC. Translating it yields CSASPTRSYEQYF.